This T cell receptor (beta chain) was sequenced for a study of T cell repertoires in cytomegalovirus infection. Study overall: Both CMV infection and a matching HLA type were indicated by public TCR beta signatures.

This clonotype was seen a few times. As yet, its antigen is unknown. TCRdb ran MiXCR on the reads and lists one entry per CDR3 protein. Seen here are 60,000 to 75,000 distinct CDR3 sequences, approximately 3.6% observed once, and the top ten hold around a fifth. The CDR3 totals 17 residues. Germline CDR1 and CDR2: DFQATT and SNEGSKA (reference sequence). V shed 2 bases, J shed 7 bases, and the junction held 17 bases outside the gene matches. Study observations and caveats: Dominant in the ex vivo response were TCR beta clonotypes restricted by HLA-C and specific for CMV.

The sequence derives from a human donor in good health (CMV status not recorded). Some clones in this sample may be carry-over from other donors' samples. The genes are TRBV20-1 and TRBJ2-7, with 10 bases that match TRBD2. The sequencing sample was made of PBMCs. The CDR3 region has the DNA TGCAGTGCTAGACCGAGAGGGGGAGCGGGAGGGCCAGGTGAGCAGTACTTC. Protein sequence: CSARPRGGAGGPGEQYF.